These T cell receptor beta chains were read from a single sample in a study of cytotoxic CD8 clonotypes in ibrutinib-treated CLL. The repertoire was sequenced with immunoSEQ multiplex PCR; TCRdb's copy has only in-frame clones and lacks some. The table records approximately 330,000 clones, around four fifths of them present only once. Sequences were derived from PBMCs, sampled before ibrutinib treatment. All receptors derive from a human donor with chronic lymphocytic leukemia. Both conserved end residues are part of each CDR3. Each record gives: V gene, clone size, D gene, J gene, CDR3 DNA, CDR3 protein. D genes are given only for firm matches. Clone size is stated in some rows and not others, as once, few, many or a class when expanded.

v_call: TRBV9; clone_size: -; d_call: TRBD2; j_call: TRBJ2-1; cdr3_nt: TGTGCCAGCAGCCACGCGGGAGTGGGGCACAATGAGCAGTTCTTC; cdr3_aa: CASSHAGVGHNEQFF
v_call: TRBV28; clone_size: -; d_call: -; j_call: TRBJ2-1; cdr3_nt: TGTGCCAGCGGCGAAGGAGGAGGCGCCTACAATGAGCAGTTCTTC; cdr3_aa: CASGEGGGAYNEQFF
v_call: TRBV15; clone_size: -; d_call: -; j_call: TRBJ2-2; cdr3_nt: TGTGCCACCAGCAGAGATTTCAGGAGCACCGGGGAGCTGTTTTTT; cdr3_aa: CATSRDFRSTGELFF
v_call: TRBV5-4; clone_size: few; d_call: -; j_call: TRBJ1-2; cdr3_nt: TGTGCCAGCAGCTTGGTTGGACAGACTAACTATGGCTACACCTTC; cdr3_aa: CASSLVGQTNYGYTF
v_call: TRBV15; clone_size: once; d_call: -; j_call: TRBJ1-1; cdr3_nt: TGTGCCACCAGCAGAGATCCTCAGGGCGCTGAAGCTTTCTTT; cdr3_aa: CATSRDPQGAEAFF
v_call: TRBV7-2; clone_size: -; d_call: -; j_call: TRBJ2-7; cdr3_nt: TGTGCCAGCAGCTTAGCGGGAACCTCCTACGAGCAGTACTTC; cdr3_aa: CASSLAGTSYEQYF
v_call: TRBV4-2; clone_size: few; d_call: TRBD1; j_call: TRBJ2-7; cdr3_nt: TGTGCCAGCAGCCTTGGACAGGGGGCGAGCTACGAGCAGTACTTC; cdr3_aa: CASSLGQGASYEQYF
v_call: TRBV11-3; clone_size: once; d_call: -; j_call: TRBJ2-1; cdr3_nt: TGTGCCAGCAGTGCCCTCTCCTACAATGAGCAGTTCTTC; cdr3_aa: CASSALSYNEQFF
v_call: TRBV10-3; clone_size: -; d_call: -; j_call: TRBJ2-7; cdr3_nt: TGTGCCATCAAATTAGGCGAGGACTTCTACGAGCAGTACTTC; cdr3_aa: CAIKLGEDFYEQYF
v_call: TRBV5-1; clone_size: -; d_call: TRBD1; j_call: TRBJ1-4; cdr3_nt: TGCGCCAGCAGCTCCGGGACAGGGGGCCAGCCTGAAAAACTGTTTTTT; cdr3_aa: CASSSGTGGQPEKLFF
v_call: TRBV30; clone_size: -; d_call: -; j_call: TRBJ2-7; cdr3_nt: TGTGCCTGGAGTGCGGAAACCTACGAGCAGTACTTC; cdr3_aa: CAWSAETYEQYF
v_call: TRBV29-1; clone_size: -; d_call: -; j_call: TRBJ1-1; cdr3_nt: TGCAGCGTTGCGGGCAGAGGGAACACTGAAGCTTTCTTT; cdr3_aa: CSVAGRGNTEAFF
v_call: TRBV7-2; clone_size: -; d_call: TRBD1; j_call: TRBJ2-3; cdr3_nt: TGTGCCAGCAGCTTGGCAGGGGGTAGGGCAGATACGCAGTATTTT; cdr3_aa: CASSLAGGRADTQYF
v_call: TRBV9; clone_size: -; d_call: TRBD1; j_call: TRBJ1-1; cdr3_nt: TGTGCCAGCAGCGGACGGACAGGGGCTTTTGGTGAAGCTTTCTTT; cdr3_aa: CASSGRTGAFGEAFF
v_call: TRBV27; clone_size: -; d_call: TRBD1; j_call: TRBJ1-2; cdr3_nt: TGTGCCAGCAGCCGGGACAGGCCTGGGGAAACCTATGGCTACACCTTC; cdr3_aa: CASSRDRPGETYGYTF
v_call: TRBV6-5; clone_size: few; d_call: -; j_call: TRBJ2-2; cdr3_nt: TGTGCCAGCAGACCCACCTGGAGAGGGGAGCTGTTTTTT; cdr3_aa: CASRPTWRGELFF
v_call: TRBV5-4; clone_size: -; d_call: TRBD1; j_call: TRBJ1-5; cdr3_nt: TGTGCCAGCAGCTTAAAACAGGGGCCGTGGACCGTTAGCAATCAGCCCCAGCATTTT; cdr3_aa: CASSLKQGPWTVSNQPQHF
v_call: TRBV2; clone_size: few; d_call: TRBD2; j_call: TRBJ2-5; cdr3_nt: TGTGCCAGCAGCGAACTGGCTAGCGGGAGTGAGACCCAGTACTTC; cdr3_aa: CASSELASGSETQYF
v_call: TRBV12-5; clone_size: few; d_call: TRBD1; j_call: TRBJ1-2; cdr3_nt: TGTGCTAGTGGTTTAACAGGGGGCGAAAACTATGGCTACACCTTC; cdr3_aa: CASGLTGGENYGYTF
v_call: TRBV2; clone_size: -; d_call: -; j_call: TRBJ1-1; cdr3_nt: TGTGCCAGCAGGGGCCCTACCCTTTTGAGCACTGAAGCTTTCTTT; cdr3_aa: CASRGPTLLSTEAFF
v_call: TRBV27; clone_size: -; d_call: -; j_call: TRBJ2-7; cdr3_nt: TGTGCCAGCAGCTTGGGGTCTAACGACCTCTACGAGCAGTACTTC; cdr3_aa: CASSLGSNDLYEQYF
v_call: TRBV11-2; clone_size: -; d_call: -; j_call: TRBJ1-4; cdr3_nt: TGTGCCAGCAGCTCGGTGAGGGGCAATGAAAAACTGTTTTTT; cdr3_aa: CASSSVRGNEKLFF
v_call: TRBV5-1; clone_size: -; d_call: TRBD1; j_call: TRBJ2-1; cdr3_nt: TGCGCCAGCAGCTTGGACCCGGGACAGAGCTACAATGAGCAGTTCTTC; cdr3_aa: CASSLDPGQSYNEQFF
v_call: TRBV30; clone_size: -; d_call: -; j_call: TRBJ2-5; cdr3_nt: TGTGCCTGGAGTGTGGGTGGGGTCCAAGAGACCCAGTACTTC; cdr3_aa: CAWSVGGVQETQYF
v_call: TRBV28; clone_size: -; d_call: -; j_call: TRBJ1-1; cdr3_nt: TGTGCCAGCAGTTTCGAGACAGACCTGAACACTGAAGCTTTCTTT; cdr3_aa: CASSFETDLNTEAFF
v_call: TRBV19; clone_size: -; d_call: -; j_call: TRBJ2-5; cdr3_nt: TGTGCCAGTAGTAAGATATATTCCGACAGGGAGACCCAGTACTTC; cdr3_aa: CASSKIYSDRETQYF
v_call: TRBV19; clone_size: -; d_call: TRBD1; j_call: TRBJ1-4; cdr3_nt: TGTGCCACCCATAATGACAGGGGCGAAAAACTGTTTTTT; cdr3_aa: CATHNDRGEKLFF
v_call: TRBV27; clone_size: -; d_call: -; j_call: TRBJ1-1; cdr3_nt: TGTGCCAGCAGTCTACACAGGAGATCCACTGAAGCTTTCTTT; cdr3_aa: CASSLHRRSTEAFF
v_call: TRBV30; clone_size: -; d_call: -; j_call: TRBJ2-2; cdr3_nt: TGTGCCTGTCCGGTAAGGGCGAACACCGGGGAGCTGTTTTTT; cdr3_aa: CACPVRANTGELFF